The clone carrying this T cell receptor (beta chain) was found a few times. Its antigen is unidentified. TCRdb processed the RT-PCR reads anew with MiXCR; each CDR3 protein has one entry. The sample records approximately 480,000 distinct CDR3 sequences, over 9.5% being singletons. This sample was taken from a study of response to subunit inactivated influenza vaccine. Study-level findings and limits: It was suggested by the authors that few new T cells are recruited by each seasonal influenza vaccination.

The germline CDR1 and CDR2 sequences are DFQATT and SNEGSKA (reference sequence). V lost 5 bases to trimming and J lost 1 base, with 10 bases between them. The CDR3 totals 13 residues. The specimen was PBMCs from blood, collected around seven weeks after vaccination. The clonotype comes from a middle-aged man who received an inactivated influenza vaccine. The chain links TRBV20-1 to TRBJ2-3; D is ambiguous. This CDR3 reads CSAGVEGTDTQYF. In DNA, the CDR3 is TGCAGTGCTGGAGTTGAGGGCACAGATACGCAGTATTTT.